Listed here is a single TCR beta chain. Its antigen is undetermined. Profiling relied on immunoSEQ multiplex PCR, and the TCRdb table lists in-frame clones only, not all of them. The top ten clones hold more than 8.5% of a sample with approximately 100,000 clones, about 87% of them seen once. Trimming stripped 3 bases from V and 1 base from J, with 14 bases between. The CDR3 consists of 16 residues. In germline, CDR1 is SGHAT, CDR2 FQNNGV. These data originate in a study of T cell responses to AZD1222 COVID-19 vaccine. Overall study results and limits: Spike-specific TCR breadth rose after two AZD1222 doses, and depth rose as well. Donors, mostly white British, included more females; clonal diversity was possibly underestimated.

J is TRBJ2-3 and V is TRBV11-2; perhaps TRBD2 as D (5 bases). The starting material was peripheral blood, obtained 28 days after the second AZD1222 dose. This TCR was recovered from an adult who received the AZD1222 COVID-19 vaccine. The CDR3 nucleotides are TGTGCCAGCAGCTTCAACTGGGAGAGGGGCACAGATACGCAGTATTTT. Its translation: CASSFNWERGTDTQYF.